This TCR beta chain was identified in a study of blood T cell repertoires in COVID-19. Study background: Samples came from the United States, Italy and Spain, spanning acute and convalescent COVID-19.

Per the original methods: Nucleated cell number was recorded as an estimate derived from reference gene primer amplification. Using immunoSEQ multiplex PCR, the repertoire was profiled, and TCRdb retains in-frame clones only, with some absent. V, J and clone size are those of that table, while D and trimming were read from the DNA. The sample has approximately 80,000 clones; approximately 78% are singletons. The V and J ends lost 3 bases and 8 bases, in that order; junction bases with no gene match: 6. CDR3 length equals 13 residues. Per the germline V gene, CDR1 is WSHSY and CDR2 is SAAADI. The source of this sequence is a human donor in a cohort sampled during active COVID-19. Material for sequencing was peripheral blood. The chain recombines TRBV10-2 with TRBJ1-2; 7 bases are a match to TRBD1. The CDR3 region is CASSDPTGKGYTF. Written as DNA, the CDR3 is TGCGCCAGCAGTGATCCGACAGGGAAGGGCTACACCTTC.